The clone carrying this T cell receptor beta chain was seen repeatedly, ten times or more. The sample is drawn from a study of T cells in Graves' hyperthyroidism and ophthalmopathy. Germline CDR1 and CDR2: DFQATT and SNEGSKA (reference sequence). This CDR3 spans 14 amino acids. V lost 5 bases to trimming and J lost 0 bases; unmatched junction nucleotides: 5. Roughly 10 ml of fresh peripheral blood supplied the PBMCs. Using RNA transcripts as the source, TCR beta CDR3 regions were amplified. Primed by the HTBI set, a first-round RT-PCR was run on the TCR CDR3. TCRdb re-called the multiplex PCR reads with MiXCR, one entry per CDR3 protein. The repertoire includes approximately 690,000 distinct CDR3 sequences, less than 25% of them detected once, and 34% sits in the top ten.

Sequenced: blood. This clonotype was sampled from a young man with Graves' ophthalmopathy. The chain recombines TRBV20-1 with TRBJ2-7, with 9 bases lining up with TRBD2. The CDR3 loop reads CSASGTSLSYEQYF. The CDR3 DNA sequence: TGCAGTGCTTCCGGGACTAGCCTCTCCTACGAGCAGTACTTC.